The rows below give T cell receptor beta chains drawn from one sample of a study of T cells in Graves' hyperthyroidism and ophthalmopathy. TCRdb re-called the multiplex PCR reads with MiXCR, one entry per CDR3 protein. The sample consists of 500,000 to 800,000 distinct CDR3 sequences, 45% of them appearing once. Specimen: peripheral blood or thyroid tissue (not recorded which). These receptors came from an adult man with Graves' disease, either hyperthyroidism or ophthalmopathy (not recorded which). Both conserved end residues are part of each CDR3. The D gene is left open where the match is weak. Expanded clones are given a class, and other clones once, few, many or no size at all.

d_call: .
j_call: TRBJ2-5
clone_size: .
v_call: TRBV15
cdr3_nt: TGTGCCACCAGCAGGGGGTCAAGCGGGGAGACCCAGTACTTC
cdr3_aa: CATSRGSSGETQYF

d_call: .
j_call: TRBJ2-7
clone_size: few
v_call: TRBV7-2
cdr3_nt: TGTGCCAGCAGCCGAAATCGAGTGTTTTACGAGCAGTACTTC
cdr3_aa: CASSRNRVFYEQYF

d_call: TRBD1
j_call: TRBJ2-2
clone_size: few
v_call: TRBV7-9
cdr3_nt: TGTGCCAGCAGCTCCTCTTTCCCGGGACAGGGATGGCTTGGGGAGCTGTTTTTT
cdr3_aa: CASSSSFPGQGWLGELFF

d_call: TRBD1
j_call: TRBJ1-5
clone_size: .
v_call: TRBV7-3
cdr3_nt: TGTGCCAGCAGCTTAACTCCGGACAGGGGCAATCAGCCCCAGCATTTT
cdr3_aa: CASSLTPDRGNQPQHF

d_call: .
j_call: TRBJ1-6
clone_size: many
v_call: TRBV7-9
cdr3_nt: TGTGCCAGCAGCCCGCATCAGGGTTTATCACCCCTCCACTTT
cdr3_aa: CASSPHQGLSPLHF

d_call: TRBD2
j_call: TRBJ2-5
clone_size: many
v_call: TRBV20-1
cdr3_nt: TGCAGTGCTAGGCTAGCGGGGGGTGGGGAGACCCAGTACTTC
cdr3_aa: CSARLAGGGETQYF

d_call: .
j_call: TRBJ2-5
clone_size: .
v_call: TRBV5-1
cdr3_nt: TGCGCCAGCAGCTTTAGCGGCCAACTAGCTACTGGAGAGACCCAGTACTTC
cdr3_aa: CASSFSGQLATGETQYF

d_call: .
j_call: TRBJ1-5
clone_size: many
v_call: TRBV7-2
cdr3_nt: TGTGCCAGCAGCTTAGGGGGCAGACTATCGGAGCCCCAGCATTTT
cdr3_aa: CASSLGGRLSEPQHF

d_call: .
j_call: TRBJ1-4
clone_size: .
v_call: TRBV7-9
cdr3_nt: TGTGCCAGCAGCGGAGGAAGGACAAAGTTTTTT
cdr3_aa: CASSGGRTKFF

d_call: .
j_call: TRBJ2-7
clone_size: few
v_call: TRBV10-3
cdr3_nt: TGTGCCATCGGGGCCTTCGGGACTTACGTAACCTACGAGCAGTACTTC
cdr3_aa: CAIGAFGTYVTYEQYF

d_call: TRBD1
j_call: TRBJ2-5
clone_size: .
v_call: TRBV19
cdr3_nt: TGTGCCAGTAGTGTACAGGGGTGGAAAGAGACCCAGTACTTC
cdr3_aa: CASSVQGWKETQYF

d_call: TRBD1
j_call: TRBJ1-6
clone_size: .
v_call: TRBV10-3
cdr3_nt: TGTGCCATCAGGGCGATGAGGCACAGGGGCGATTCACCCCTCCACTTT
cdr3_aa: CAIRAMRHRGDSPLHF

d_call: .
j_call: TRBJ2-7
clone_size: few
v_call: TRBV7-9
cdr3_nt: TGTGCCAGCAGCCAAGGACTCCGCGACTCCTACGAGCAGTACTTC
cdr3_aa: CASSQGLRDSYEQYF

d_call: .
j_call: TRBJ1-3
clone_size: few
v_call: TRBV29-1
cdr3_nt: TGCAGCGTTACGGAAGGAGCGAACACCATATATTTT
cdr3_aa: CSVTEGANTIYF

d_call: .
j_call: TRBJ2-2
clone_size: .
v_call: TRBV19
cdr3_nt: TGTGCCAGTAGTAGGGCCCGGGAGCTGTTTTTT
cdr3_aa: CASSRARELFF

d_call: .
j_call: TRBJ2-5
clone_size: many
v_call: TRBV29-1
cdr3_nt: TGCAGCGTGGGAGGGACAGCCGGCCAGGAGACCCAGTACTTC
cdr3_aa: CSVGGTAGQETQYF

d_call: .
j_call: TRBJ1-1
clone_size: .
v_call: TRBV7-3
cdr3_nt: TGTGCCAGCAGCCCTCCGGACAGAGTTGCTGAAGCTTTCTTT
cdr3_aa: CASSPPDRVAEAFF

d_call: .
j_call: TRBJ2-5
clone_size: .
v_call: TRBV24-1
cdr3_nt: TGTGCCACCAGTGATTTGGCGGGCGAGGGGGAGACCCAGTACTTC
cdr3_aa: CATSDLAGEGETQYF

d_call: .
j_call: TRBJ1-3
clone_size: once
v_call: TRBV20-1
cdr3_nt: TGCAGTGCTAGAGACCCGGGCCGGGGCTCTGGAAACACCATATATTTT
cdr3_aa: CSARDPGRGSGNTIYF

d_call: .
j_call: TRBJ1-2
clone_size: few
v_call: TRBV4-1
cdr3_nt: TGCGCCAGCAGCGGGACATTTCGAAACTATGGCTACACCTTC
cdr3_aa: CASSGTFRNYGYTF

d_call: TRBD1
j_call: TRBJ1-4
clone_size: many
v_call: TRBV5-1
cdr3_nt: TGCGCCAGCAGAGGACAGGGGGATGAAAAACTGTTTTTT
cdr3_aa: CASRGQGDEKLFF

d_call: .
j_call: TRBJ1-6
clone_size: .
v_call: TRBV10-3
cdr3_nt: TGTGCCATCAGTGAACGACAGCGCTTGAATTCACCCCTCCACTTT
cdr3_aa: CAISERQRLNSPLHF

d_call: TRBD2
j_call: TRBJ2-5
clone_size: .
v_call: TRBV20-1
cdr3_nt: TGCAGTGTCAGGGAGGCAGGGGGTACTAGCGGGGCCACCCAGTACTTC
cdr3_aa: CSVREAGGTSGATQYF

d_call: .
j_call: TRBJ1-4
clone_size: .
v_call: TRBV2
cdr3_nt: TGTGCCAGCAGCCAGAGCGGACGGGAAGCTAATGAAAAACTGTTTTTT
cdr3_aa: CASSQSGREANEKLFF

d_call: .
j_call: TRBJ2-2
clone_size: .
v_call: TRBV2
cdr3_nt: TGTGCCAGCAGTTTTCGGACTGGGAACACCGGGGAGCTGTTTTTT
cdr3_aa: CASSFRTGNTGELFF

d_call: TRBD1
j_call: TRBJ2-5
clone_size: many
v_call: TRBV7-9
cdr3_nt: TGTGCCAGCAGCCAAACCCAGGGGGCATGGGAGACCCAGTACTTC
cdr3_aa: CASSQTQGAWETQYF

d_call: .
j_call: TRBJ1-5
clone_size: .
v_call: TRBV7-9
cdr3_nt: TGTGCCAGCAGCATAGGACTACTGCCGGATCAGCCCCAGCATTTT
cdr3_aa: CASSIGLLPDQPQHF

d_call: .
j_call: TRBJ2-5
clone_size: few
v_call: TRBV7-9
cdr3_nt: TGTGCCAGCAGCCAAGAATCGGAGGAGACCCAGTACTTC
cdr3_aa: CASSQESEETQYF

d_call: TRBD1
j_call: TRBJ1-5
clone_size: many
v_call: TRBV9
cdr3_nt: TGTGCCAGCAGCGACGGACAGGCTAATCAGCCCCAGCATTTT
cdr3_aa: CASSDGQANQPQHF

d_call: .
j_call: TRBJ2-7
clone_size: .
v_call: TRBV2
cdr3_nt: TGTGCCAGCAGTTACGGATTTCAGGGCAGGGAGTACGAGCAGTACTTC
cdr3_aa: CASSYGFQGREYEQYF

d_call: TRBD2
j_call: TRBJ2-5
clone_size: .
v_call: TRBV5-1
cdr3_nt: TGTGCCAGCAGCTGGACTAGCGGGGGGTACTTC
cdr3_aa: CASSWTSGGYF

d_call: .
j_call: TRBJ2-2
clone_size: few
v_call: TRBV10-3
cdr3_nt: TGTGCCATCAGTGAGTTGGACACCGGGGAGCTGTTTTTT
cdr3_aa: CAISELDTGELFF

d_call: .
j_call: TRBJ1-5
clone_size: .
v_call: TRBV7-8
cdr3_nt: TGTGCCAGCAGCCCCCGAACCGGGAACAATCAGCCCCAGCATTTT
cdr3_aa: CASSPRTGNNQPQHF

d_call: .
j_call: TRBJ2-7
clone_size: few
v_call: TRBV7-9
cdr3_nt: TGTGCCAGCAGCCCCCCCCGGGACTGGTACGAGCAGTACTTC
cdr3_aa: CASSPPRDWYEQYF

d_call: .
j_call: TRBJ1-2
clone_size: .
v_call: TRBV29-1
cdr3_nt: TGCAGCGTTGTTGGGGGCCAGGGTGGCTACACCTTC
cdr3_aa: CSVVGGQGGYTF

d_call: TRBD2
j_call: TRBJ2-2
clone_size: .
v_call: TRBV9
cdr3_nt: TGTGCCAGCAATAGCGGGAGTAGGGGGGAGCTGTTTTTT
cdr3_aa: CASNSGSRGELFF

d_call: .
j_call: TRBJ1-1
clone_size: .
v_call: TRBV7-2
cdr3_nt: TGTGCCAGCAGCTTCGAGACCCACGCCTCGTATGAAGCTTTCTTT
cdr3_aa: CASSFETHASYEAFF

d_call: .
j_call: TRBJ2-2
clone_size: .
v_call: TRBV12-3/TRBV12-4
cdr3_nt: TGTGCCAGCAGTTTGTCAGGGGCGGTCGGGGAGCTGTTTTTT
cdr3_aa: CASSLSGAVGELFF

d_call: .
j_call: TRBJ1-1
clone_size: .
v_call: TRBV5-8
cdr3_nt: TGTGCCAGCAGCTTGGGGACGAATAACGACGAAGCTTTCTTT
cdr3_aa: CASSLGTNNDEAFF

d_call: TRBD1
j_call: TRBJ1-5
clone_size: .
v_call: TRBV5-6
cdr3_nt: TGTGCCAGCAGCCCTCGGGGACAGGGAAGTCAGCCCCAGCATTTT
cdr3_aa: CASSPRGQGSQPQHF

d_call: .
j_call: TRBJ1-5
clone_size: .
v_call: TRBV2
cdr3_nt: TGTGCCAGCAGTGAGGTGGGGGGTGATCAGCCCCAGCATTTT
cdr3_aa: CASSEVGGDQPQHF

d_call: .
j_call: TRBJ1-6
clone_size: .
v_call: TRBV12-3/TRBV12-4
cdr3_nt: TGTGCCAGCAGAGATACACGCTCCTATAATTCACCCCTCCACTTT
cdr3_aa: CASRDTRSYNSPLHF

d_call: TRBD1
j_call: TRBJ2-6
clone_size: .
v_call: TRBV20-1
cdr3_nt: TGCAGTGCTGGGGACGGAACAGGGGTCGCCGTCCTGACTTTC
cdr3_aa: CSAGDGTGVAVLTF

d_call: .
j_call: TRBJ1-1
clone_size: few
v_call: TRBV14
cdr3_nt: TGTGCCAGCAGCCAAGAAACTTTCAGCACTGAAGCTTTCTTT
cdr3_aa: CASSQETFSTEAFF

d_call: .
j_call: TRBJ2-7
clone_size: .
v_call: TRBV18
cdr3_nt: TGTGCCAGCTCACCTCGAGGGAGGAATGACGAGCAGTACTTC
cdr3_aa: CASSPRGRNDEQYF

d_call: TRBD1
j_call: TRBJ2-2
clone_size: few
v_call: TRBV4-1
cdr3_nt: TGCGCCAGCAGCCAAGATACAGGGGGCTGGGCCGGGGAGCTGTTTTTT
cdr3_aa: CASSQDTGGWAGELFF

d_call: .
j_call: TRBJ1-1
clone_size: .
v_call: TRBV25-1
cdr3_nt: TGTGCCAGCAGTGCTAGAAGGGGAGTCGGACTTGAAGCTTTCTTT
cdr3_aa: CASSARRGVGLEAFF

d_call: TRBD1
j_call: TRBJ1-6
clone_size: few
v_call: TRBV15
cdr3_nt: TGTGCCACCAGCAGGGACAGGGGACAGCGTTGGACTTCACCCCTCCACTTT
cdr3_aa: CATSRDRGQRWTSPLHF

d_call: TRBD1
j_call: TRBJ1-1
clone_size: .
v_call: TRBV7-9
cdr3_nt: TGTGCCAGCAGCTTATGGGCTGCCCCGGACAGGGCGAACACTGAAGCTTTCTTT
cdr3_aa: CASSLWAAPDRANTEAFF

d_call: .
j_call: TRBJ1-4
clone_size: .
v_call: TRBV5-1
cdr3_nt: TGCGCCAGCAGCTTACAGACAGGCGCGGAAGAAAAACTGTTTTTT
cdr3_aa: CASSLQTGAEEKLFF

d_call: .
j_call: TRBJ1-2
clone_size: .
v_call: TRBV2
cdr3_nt: TGTGCCAGCAGTCGTAGGGCCCTCTATGGCTACACCTTC
cdr3_aa: CASSRRALYGYTF

d_call: TRBD1
j_call: TRBJ2-2
clone_size: .
v_call: TRBV9
cdr3_nt: TGTGCCAGCAGCCCCCAACCCTTAGACAGGGTGAACACCGGGGAGCTGTTTTTT
cdr3_aa: CASSPQPLDRVNTGELFF

d_call: TRBD1
j_call: TRBJ1-6
clone_size: .
v_call: TRBV5-1
cdr3_nt: TGCGCCAGCAGCGTATCACAGGGGGAATCACCCCTCCACTTT
cdr3_aa: CASSVSQGESPLHF